Included here is one T cell receptor beta chain sequence, with context. The germline V and J ends were trimmed by 5 bases and 4 bases, with 8 bases remaining between them. The CDR3 runs 12 residues. Germline assignment: CDR1 MNHEY and CDR2 SVGAGI. The data originate from a study of shared clonotypes between healthy human individuals. All donors qualified as healthy HIV-negative adults and had experienced no recent acute infections or vaccinations. The study separated CD4+ cells into CD45RA+ naive and CD45RA-negative memory subsets. Only in-frame clones appear in the TCRdb table, and some are missing; sequencing was by immunoSEQ multiplex PCR. The sample has approximately 2.4 million clones; nearly 97% are singletons.

The gene calls are TRBV6-5 and TRBJ1-2, with a weak D call TRBD1 (5 bases). This clonotype originated in a young man in good health. Sequencing was carried out using naive CD4+ T cells sorted from blood. The sample's subset: CD45RA+ positively selected. CDR3 sequence reads: CASSQGTYGYTF. CDR3 DNA: TGTGCCAGCAGTCAGGGTACCTATGGCTACACCTTC.